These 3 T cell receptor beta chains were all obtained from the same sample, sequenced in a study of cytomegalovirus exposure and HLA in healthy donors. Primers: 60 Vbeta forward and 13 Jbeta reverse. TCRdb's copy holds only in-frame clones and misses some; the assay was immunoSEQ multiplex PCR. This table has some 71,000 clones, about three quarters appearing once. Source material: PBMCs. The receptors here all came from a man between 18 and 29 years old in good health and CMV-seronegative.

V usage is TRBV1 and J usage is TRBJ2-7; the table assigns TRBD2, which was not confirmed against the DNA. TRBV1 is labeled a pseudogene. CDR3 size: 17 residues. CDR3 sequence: CTRPRGSGTGARYEQYF. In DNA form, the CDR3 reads TGCACCCGGCCGCGCGGTAGCGGGACGGGTGCGCGCTACGAGCAGTACTTC.

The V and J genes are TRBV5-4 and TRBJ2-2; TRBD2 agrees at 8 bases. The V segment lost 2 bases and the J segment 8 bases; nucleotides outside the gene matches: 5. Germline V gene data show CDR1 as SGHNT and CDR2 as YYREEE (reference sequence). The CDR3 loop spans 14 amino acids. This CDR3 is CASSFGGGAGELFF. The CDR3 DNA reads TGTGCCAGCAGCTTCGGGGGGGGTGCGGGGGAGCTGTTTTTT.

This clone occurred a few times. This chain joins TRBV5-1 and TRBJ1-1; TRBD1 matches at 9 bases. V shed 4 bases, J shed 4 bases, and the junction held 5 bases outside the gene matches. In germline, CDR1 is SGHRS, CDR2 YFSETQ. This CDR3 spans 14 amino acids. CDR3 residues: CASSELTGGTEAFF. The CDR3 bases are TGCGCCAGCAGCGAGTTGACAGGGGGCACTGAAGCTTTCTTT.